One sample yielded the 27 T cell receptor beta chains listed below, sequenced in a study of CD8 T cells in ankylosing spondylitis (dated by TCRdb to between 2016 and 2019). The library came from 5' RACE. Instrument used: Illumina HiSeq 2500. TCRdb cleaned the public reads at Q25 with fastp, built clones with MiXCR and kept in-frame beta chains. CDR3 protein duplicates are merged, each entry listing the most common genes and DNA. Across this sample there are about 36,000 distinct CDR3 sequences, with about 6% seen only once. About an eighth of the sample belongs to the ten largest clones. Material for sequencing was blood, either unsorted or a sorted T cell fraction (not recorded which). These receptors all stem from a male donor with ankylosing spondylitis or in good health (not recorded which).

This clonotype was seen many times. The chain carries TRBV5-1 and TRBJ2-7; 13 nucleotides line up with TRBD2. V lost 0 bases, J lost 5 bases, and 2 bases stayed unmatched. The V gene's germline CDR1 is SGHRS and CDR2 YFSETQ. There are 15 residues in the CDR3. The CDR3 is CASSLVLAGGNEQYF. In DNA, the CDR3 is TGCGCCAGCAGCTTGGTACTAGCGGGAGGGAACGAGCAGTACTTC. Supplemented by reference TRBV5-1 and TRBJ2-7, the full variable domain reads KAGVTQTPRYLIKTRGQQVTLSCSPISGHRSVSWYQQTPGQGLQFLFEYFSETQRNKGNFPGRFSGRQFSNSRSEMNVSTLELGDSALYLCASSLVLAGGNEQYFGPGTRLTVT.

Many counts were recorded for this clonotype. The chain recombines TRBV12-3 or TRBV12-4 with TRBJ2-7, with TRBD2 identical over 14 bases. The V gene end was trimmed by 3 bases and the J gene end by 7 bases; junction bases not matched to a gene: 14. The CDR3 is made up of 18 amino acids. Here the CDR3 reads CASSFNPGTSGRVREQYF. The CDR3 DNA reads as TGTGCCAGCAGTTTCAACCCCGGGACTAGCGGGAGAGTGAGGGAGCAGTACTTC.

This clonotype was seen many times. V and J are TRBV27 and TRBJ2-3, with 13 nucleotides matching TRBD2. Trimming removed 3 bases from V and 4 bases from J; junction bases left unmatched: 10. The germline gives CDR1 MNHEY, CDR2 SMNVEV (reference sequence). CDR3 size: 18 residues. CDR3 residues: CASSFGLAGAFPPDTQYF. The CDR3 nucleotides read TGTGCCAGCAGTTTCGGACTAGCGGGGGCGTTTCCTCCAGATACGCAGTATTTT.

This clonotype was seen ten or more times. The chain recombines TRBV27 with TRBJ2-7; TRBD1 might be the D (5 bases). Germline lookup yields CDR1 MNHEY and CDR2 SMNVEV (reference sequence). The CDR3 contains 15 residues. Trimming stripped 7 bases from V and 7 bases from J, with 23 bases between. CDR3 sequence reads: CASTVRGKGAQEQYF. The CDR3 DNA sequence: TGTGCCAGCACCGTCCGAGGAAAAGGGGCTCAAGAGCAGTACTTC.

The table lists this clonotype with many counts. The genes are TRBV24-1 and TRBJ2-3, with D unresolved. This CDR3 comprises 16 residues. The V gene's germline CDR1 is KGHDR and CDR2 SFDVKD. Trimming cost V 8 bases and J 3 bases, with 20 bases left between them. CDR3 region: CATKLTARFRTDTQYF. CDR3 bases: TGTGCCACCAAACTTACCGCACGGTTTCGGACAGATACGCAGTATTTT.

In its sample, this clonotype was seen many times. J is TRBJ1-1 and V is TRBV3-1; tentative D call: TRBD1 (6 bases). Trimming shortened V by 2 bases and J by 6 bases, and 10 bases separated the two germline ends. The CDR3 has 13 residues. Germline CDR1 and CDR2: LGHDT and YNNKEL (reference sequence). CDR3 in amino acids: CASSQTGLAEAFF. For the CDR3, the DNA is TGTGCCAGCAGCCAAACAGGGCTCGCTGAAGCTTTCTTT.

This clonotype has ten or more counts. The genes are TRBV7-9 and TRBJ1-6, with 7 bases aligning to TRBD1. Germline V gives CDR1 SEHNR, CDR2 FQNEAQ (reference sequence). The CDR3 is 16 amino acids. V lost 5 bases to trimming and J lost 8 bases; unmatched junction nucleotides: 12. The CDR3 coding sequence is TGTGCCAGCAGCCATCTGGGTGGGACAGCAGATTCACCCCTCCACTTT. This encodes CASSHLGGTADSPLHF.

This clonotype was seen many times. J is TRBJ1-2 and V is TRBV10-3, with 9 nucleotides matching TRBD1. V lost 6 bases and J lost 0; bases outside the gene matches: 8. CDR1 and CDR2 (germline): ENHRY, SYGVKD. The CDR3 has 16 residues. CDR3 nucleotides: TGTGCCATCAGATCTTCTGGGACAGGGCCTAACTATGGCTACACCTTC. It specifies CAIRSSGTGPNYGYTF.

This clonotype occurred many times. This rearrangement joins TRBV7-6 to TRBJ2-7; tentative D call: TRBD2 (5 bases). Germline lookup yields CDR1 SGHVS and CDR2 FNYEAQ. CDR3 length: 16 residues. V gave up 0 bases and J gave up 2 bases, with 14 bases separating them. The CDR3 is CASSLALGAGTYEQYF. The CDR3 DNA reads TGTGCCAGCAGCTTAGCGTTGGGTGCCGGGACCTACGAGCAGTACTTC.

This clonotype was seen at least ten times. The chain has TRBV6-1 and TRBJ2-5; the D gene could be TRBD1 or TRBD2 (5 bases each). The germline gives CDR1 MNHNS, CDR2 SASEGT. V was shortened by 5 bases and J by 5 bases, with 12 bases between the two germline ends. This CDR3 is built from 13 residues. The CDR3 is CASSPGLAETQYF. CDR3 DNA: TGTGCCAGCAGTCCGGGGCTAGCTGAGACCCAGTACTTC.

This clonotype was detected many times. The rearrangement uses TRBV19 and TRBJ1-1; 7 bases match TRBD1. The CDR3 spans 17 residues. The trim removed 3 bases at V and 0 bases at J, leaving 10 bases unmatched. Germline V gives CDR1 LNHDA, CDR2 SQIVND (reference sequence). CDR3 protein: CASSILHQGDLNTEAFF. The CDR3 DNA sequence: TGTGCCAGTAGTATCCTCCACCAGGGGGACTTGAACACTGAAGCTTTCTTT.

This clonotype was picked up many times. The chain joins TRBV28 to TRBJ2-5; no reliable D call. Trimming stripped 6 bases from V and 6 bases from J, with 8 bases between. Per the germline V gene, CDR1 is MDHEN and CDR2 is SYDVKM. This CDR3 comprises 11 residues. CDR3 residues: CASSTPQTQYF. In nucleotides, the CDR3 is TGTGCCAGCAGCACCCCACAGACCCAGTACTTC.

There are many counts of this clonotype. The rearrangement joins TRBV4-2 to TRBJ1-5, with 8 bases fitting TRBD1. V shed 4 bases and J 4 bases; nucleotides not matched to a gene: 12. The germline CDR1 and CDR2 sequences are LGHNA and YNFKEQ. This CDR3 contains 17 residues. The CDR3 loop reads CASSPDHPGQVNQPQHF. The CDR3 coding sequence is TGTGCCAGCAGCCCAGATCATCCGGGACAGGTGAATCAGCCCCAGCATTTT.

This clonotype occurred many times. CDR3 sequence reads: CATSRDRGPTEAFF. The CDR3 coding sequence is TGTGCCACCAGCAGGGACAGGGGACCCACTGAAGCTTTCTTT. J is TRBJ1-1 and V is TRBV15; TRBD1 aligns across 9 bases. Germline trimming cut 3 bases from V and 4 bases from J; bases unmatched to any gene: 3. Germline CDR1 reads LNHNV; CDR2 reads YYDKDF (reference sequence). The length of the CDR3 is 14 residues.

This clonotype came up many times. The rearrangement joins TRBV12-5 to TRBJ2-1; 12 bases align to TRBD2. Germline V gene data show CDR1 as LGHNT and CDR2 as FRNRAP. Trimming removed 2 bases from V and 9 bases from J; junction bases left unmatched: 14. The CDR3 spans 18 residues. The CDR3 loop reads CASGLSPSGRAVDIEQFF. CDR3 nucleotides: TGTGCTAGTGGTTTGTCACCTAGCGGGAGGGCGGTAGATATTGAGCAGTTCTTC.

This clonotype was observed many times. This rearrangement joins TRBV5-1 to TRBJ1-4; D is uncertain. This CDR3 region has 14 residues. V was shortened by 0 bases and J by 0 bases, with 3 bases between the two germline ends. From germline, CDR1 is SGHRS and CDR2 YFSETQ. The CDR3 DNA reads TGCGCCAGCAGCTTGGGGGCAACTAATGAAAAACTGTTTTTT. This codes for CASSLGATNEKLFF.

This clonotype has a count of ten or more. The chain links TRBV7-9 to TRBJ2-2; tentative D call: TRBD1 (6 bases). The ends were cut back, 4 bases at V and 3 bases at J, with 18 bases in the middle. From germline, CDR1 is SEHNR and CDR2 FQNEAQ (reference sequence). CDR3 size: 17 residues. As DNA, the CDR3 is TGTGCCAGCAGCTGGACACCAGGGGTTGGATACACCGGGGAGCTGTTTTTT. Translated: CASSWTPGVGYTGELFF. Complete variable domain (other parts from reference TRBV7-9 and TRBJ2-2): DTGVSQNPRHKITKRGQNVTFRCDPISEHNRLYWYRQTLGQGPEFLTYFQNEAQLEKSRLLSDRFSAERPKGSFSTLEIQRTEQGDSAMYLCASSWTPGVGYTGELFFGEGSRLTVL.

This clonotype was counted at least ten times. V is TRBV3-1 and J is TRBJ2-5, with D hard to call. Trimming stripped 1 base from V and 1 base from J, with 10 bases between. This CDR3 is built from 15 residues. Germline lookup yields CDR1 LGHDT and CDR2 YNNKEL (reference sequence). This chain's CDR3 is CASSQGQTTQETQYF. The CDR3 nucleotides are TGTGCCAGCAGCCAAGGGCAGACAACCCAAGAGACCCAGTACTTC.

This clonotype was detected many times. The chain joins TRBV5-1 to TRBJ1-3; D gene uncertain. This CDR3 spans 14 amino acids. Germline V gene data show CDR1 as SGHRS and CDR2 as YFSETQ. V was clipped by 0 bases and J by 0 bases, with 4 bases between them. The CDR3 region has the DNA TGCGCCAGCAGCTTGGGCGACTCTGGAAACACCATATATTTT. Its translation is CASSLGDSGNTIYF.

The chain joins TRBV18 to TRBJ2-1; TRBD1 or TRBD2 may be the D gene (5 bases each). CDR3 length: 13 amino acids. Germline loops: CDR1 KGHSH, CDR2 LQKENI. The V end was cut by 2 bases, the J end by 9 bases, with 11 bases between. This CDR3 is CASSPGSGTEQFF. The CDR3, as DNA: TGTGCCAGCTCACCAGGGTCGGGGACTGAGCAGTTCTTC. Full variable domain (remainder filled in from reference TRBV18 and TRBJ2-1): NAGVMQNPRHLVRRRGQEARLRCSPMKGHSHVYWYRQLPEEGLKFMVYLQKENIIDESGMPKERFSAEFPKEGPSILRIQQVVRGDSAAYFCASSPGSGTEQFFGPGTRLTVL.

This clonotype has at least ten counts. V usage is TRBV6-5 and J usage is TRBJ1-1, with TRBD1 as a possible D gene (5 bases). CDR3 length: 15 residues. The germline V gene encodes CDR1 MNHEY and CDR2 SVGAGI. Deletions cut 0 bases from V and 5 bases from J, with 13 bases between. CDR3 sequence reads: CASSYSLRGETEAFF. CDR3 bases: TGTGCCAGCAGTTACTCCCTGCGGGGGGAGACTGAAGCTTTCTTT.

The table lists this clonotype with many counts. This chain uses TRBV12-3 or TRBV12-4 with TRBJ1-1; no definite D call. The CDR3 contains 15 residues. Trimming shortened V by 2 bases and J by 5 bases, and 15 bases separated the two germline ends. The CDR3 region is CASSLQGRVGTEAFF. CDR3 DNA: TGTGCCAGCAGTTTACAAGGAAGGGTTGGTACTGAAGCTTTCTTT.

There are many counts of this clonotype. The chain combines TRBV20-1 with TRBJ2-3, with D hard to call. The CDR3 has 17 residues. Per the germline V gene, CDR1 is DFQATT and CDR2 is SNEGSKA (reference sequence). Trimming took 5 bases from V and 2 from J, leaving 23 bases between them. The CDR3 DNA reads TGCAGTGCTCTCACCCCCAGATATGGCAGCCTCACAGATACGCAGTATTTT. The encoded protein is CSALTPRYGSLTDTQYF.

A word on this clonotype: A much larger clone lies one base from this, so it may be a read error. V gene TRBV7-9 combines with J gene TRBJ2-5, with D unresolved. Germline values: CDR1 SEHNR, CDR2 FQNEAQ (reference sequence). The CDR3 is 15 residues long. CDR3 region: CAGSRPLGIQETQYF. Written as DNA, the CDR3 is TGTGCCGGCAGCCGGCCCCTGGGGATTCAAGAGACCCAGTACTTC. The full variable domain, in which reference TRBV7-9 and TRBJ2-5 provide the parts outside the CDR3, is DTGVSQNPRHKITKRGQNVTFRCDPISEHNRLYWYRQTLGQGPEFLTYFQNEAQLEKSRLLSDRFSAERPKGSFSTLEIQRTEQGDSAMYLCAGSRPLGIQETQYFGPGTRLLVL.

This clonotype has at least ten counts. The chain has TRBV7-2 and TRBJ2-5, with 7 nucleotides matching TRBD1. Germline CDR1 SGHTA, CDR2 FQGNSA. V dropped 5 bases and J dropped 3; count of bases not matched to a gene: 9. The CDR3 covers 15 residues. The CDR3 spells CASSKSGTEEETQYF. As DNA, the CDR3 is TGTGCCAGCAGCAAATCCGGGACAGAAGAAGAGACCCAGTACTTC.

There are many counts of this clonotype. The rearrangement joins TRBV6-6 to TRBJ2-5, with a possible D match to TRBD1 (5 bases). The germline CDR1 and CDR2 sequences are MNHNY and SVGAGI (reference sequence). Deletions cut 0 bases from V and 5 bases from J, with 10 bases between. The CDR3 runs to 14 residues. CDR3 protein: CASSYSWGRETQYF. The CDR3 bases are TGTGCCAGCAGTTACTCGTGGGGCCGTGAGACCCAGTACTTC.

This clonotype was seen many times. The chain employs TRBV7-9 and TRBJ1-3; no clear D gene. From germline, CDR1 is SEHNR and CDR2 FQNEAQ (reference sequence). V lost 3 bases and J lost 0, with 9 bases in between. The CDR3 is made up of 15 amino acids. For the CDR3, the DNA is TGTGCCAGCAGCTTGGAGGGAGTCTCTGGAAACACCATATATTTT. Its translation is CASSLEGVSGNTIYF. The variable domain in full, completed from reference TRBV7-9 and TRBJ1-3, reads DTGVSQNPRHKITKRGQNVTFRCDPISEHNRLYWYRQTLGQGPEFLTYFQNEAQLEKSRLLSDRFSAERPKGSFSTLEIQRTEQGDSAMYLCASSLEGVSGNTIYFGEGSWLTVV.